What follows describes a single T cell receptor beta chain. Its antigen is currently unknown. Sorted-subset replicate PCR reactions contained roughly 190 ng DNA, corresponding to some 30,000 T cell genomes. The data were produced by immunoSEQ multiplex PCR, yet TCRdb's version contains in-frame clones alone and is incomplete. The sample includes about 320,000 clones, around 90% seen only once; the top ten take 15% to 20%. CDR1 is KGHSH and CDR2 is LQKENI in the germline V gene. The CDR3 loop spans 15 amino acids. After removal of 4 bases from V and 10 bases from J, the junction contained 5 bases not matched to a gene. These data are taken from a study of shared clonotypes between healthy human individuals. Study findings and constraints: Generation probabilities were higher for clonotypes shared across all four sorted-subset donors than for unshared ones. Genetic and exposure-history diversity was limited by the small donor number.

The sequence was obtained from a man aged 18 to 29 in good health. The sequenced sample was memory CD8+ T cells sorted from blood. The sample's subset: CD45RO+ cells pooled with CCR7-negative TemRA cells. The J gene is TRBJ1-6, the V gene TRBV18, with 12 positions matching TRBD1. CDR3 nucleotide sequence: TGTGCCAGCTCACGCGGGACAGGGGGCCGATCACCCCTCCACTTT. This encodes CASSRGTGGRSPLHF.